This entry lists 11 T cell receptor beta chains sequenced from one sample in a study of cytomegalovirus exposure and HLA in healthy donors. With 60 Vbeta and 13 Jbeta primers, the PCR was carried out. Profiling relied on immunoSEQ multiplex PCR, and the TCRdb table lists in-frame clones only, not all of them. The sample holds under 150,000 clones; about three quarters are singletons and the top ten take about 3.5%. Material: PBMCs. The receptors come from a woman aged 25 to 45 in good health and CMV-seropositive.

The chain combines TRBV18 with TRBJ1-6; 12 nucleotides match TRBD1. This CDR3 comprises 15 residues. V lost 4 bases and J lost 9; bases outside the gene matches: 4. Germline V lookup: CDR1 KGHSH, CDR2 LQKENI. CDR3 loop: CASSQGQGAGSPLHF. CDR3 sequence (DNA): TGTGCCAGCTCACAGGGACAGGGGGCTGGTTCACCCCTCCACTTT.

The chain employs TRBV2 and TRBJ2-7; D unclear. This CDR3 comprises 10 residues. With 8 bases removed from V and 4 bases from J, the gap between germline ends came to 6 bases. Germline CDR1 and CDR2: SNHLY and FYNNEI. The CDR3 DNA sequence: TGTGCCAGCGCTATGTACGAGCAGTACTTC. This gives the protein CASAMYEQYF.

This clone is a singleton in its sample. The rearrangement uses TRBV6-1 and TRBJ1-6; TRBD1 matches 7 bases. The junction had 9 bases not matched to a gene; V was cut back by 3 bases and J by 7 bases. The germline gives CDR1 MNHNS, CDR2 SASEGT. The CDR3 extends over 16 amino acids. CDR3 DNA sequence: TGTGCCAGCAGTGATAGACAGGGCCCCCTGAATTCACCCCTCCACTTT. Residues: CASSDRQGPLNSPLHF.

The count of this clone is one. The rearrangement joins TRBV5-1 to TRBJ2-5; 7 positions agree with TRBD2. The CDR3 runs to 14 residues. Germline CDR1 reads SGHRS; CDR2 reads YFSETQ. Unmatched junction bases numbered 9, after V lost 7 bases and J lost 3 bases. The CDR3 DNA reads TGCGCCAGCGCTTGGAGCGGGGTGAAAGAGACCCAGTACTTC. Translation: CASAWSGVKETQYF.

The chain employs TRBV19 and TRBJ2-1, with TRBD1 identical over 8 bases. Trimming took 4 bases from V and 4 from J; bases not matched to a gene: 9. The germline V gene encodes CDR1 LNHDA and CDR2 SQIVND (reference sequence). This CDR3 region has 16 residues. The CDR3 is CASSRGAGQGYNEQFF. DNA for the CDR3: TGTGCCAGTAGTAGAGGGGCCGGACAGGGATACAATGAGCAGTTCTTC.

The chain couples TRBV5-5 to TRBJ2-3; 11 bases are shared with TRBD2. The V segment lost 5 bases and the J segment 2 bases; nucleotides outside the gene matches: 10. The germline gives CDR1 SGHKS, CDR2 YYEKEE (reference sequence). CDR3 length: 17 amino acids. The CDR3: CASRGSGGAGVTDTQYF. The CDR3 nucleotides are TGTGCCAGCAGAGGTAGCGGGGGGGCCGGAGTCACAGATACGCAGTATTTT.

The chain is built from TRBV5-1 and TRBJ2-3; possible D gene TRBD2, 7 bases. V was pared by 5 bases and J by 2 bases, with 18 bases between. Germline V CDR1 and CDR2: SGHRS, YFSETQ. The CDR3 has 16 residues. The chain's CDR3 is CASRGRGTPNTDTQYF. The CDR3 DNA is TGCGCCAGCAGGGGGAGGGGGACACCTAACACAGATACGCAGTATTTT.

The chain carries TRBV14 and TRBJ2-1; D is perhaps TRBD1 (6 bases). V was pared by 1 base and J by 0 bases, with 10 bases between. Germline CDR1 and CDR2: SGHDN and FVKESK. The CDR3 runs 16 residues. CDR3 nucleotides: TGTGCCAGCAGCCAAGCTACAGGGAGCTCCTACAATGAGCAGTTCTTC. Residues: CASSQATGSSYNEQFF. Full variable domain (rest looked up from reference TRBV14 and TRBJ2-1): EAGVTQFPSHSVIEKGQTVTLRCDPISGHDNLYWYRRVMGKEIKFLLHFVKESKQDESGMPNNRFLAERTGGTYSTLKVQPAELEDSGVYFCASSQATGSSYNEQFFGPGTRLTVL.

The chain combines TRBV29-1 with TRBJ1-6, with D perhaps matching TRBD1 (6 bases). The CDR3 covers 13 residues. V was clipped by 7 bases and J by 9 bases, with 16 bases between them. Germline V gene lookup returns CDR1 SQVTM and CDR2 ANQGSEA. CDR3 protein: CSAGGLSISPLHF. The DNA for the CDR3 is TGCAGCGCTGGGGGCCTAAGCATTTCACCCCTCCACTTT. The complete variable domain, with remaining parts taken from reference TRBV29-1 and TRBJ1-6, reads SAVISQKPSRDICQRGTSLTIQCQVDSQVTMMFWYRQQPGQSLTLIATANQGSEATYESGFVIDKFPISRPNLTFSTLTVSNMSPEDSSIYLCSAGGLSISPLHFGNGTRLTVT.

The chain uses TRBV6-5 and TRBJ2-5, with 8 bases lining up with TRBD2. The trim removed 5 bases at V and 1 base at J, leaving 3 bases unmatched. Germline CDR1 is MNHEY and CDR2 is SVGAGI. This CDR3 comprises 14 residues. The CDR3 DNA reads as TGTGCCAGCAGTAGCGGGGGACCCCAAGAGACCCAGTACTTC. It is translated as CASSSGGPQETQYF.

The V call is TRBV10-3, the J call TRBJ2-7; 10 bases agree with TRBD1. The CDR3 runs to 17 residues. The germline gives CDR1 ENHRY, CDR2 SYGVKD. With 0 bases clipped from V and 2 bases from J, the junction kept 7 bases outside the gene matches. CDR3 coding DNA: TGTGCCATCAGTGAGTCTTCACGGACAGGGGGACCCTACGAGCAGTACTTC. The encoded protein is CAISESSRTGGPYEQYF.